Listed below are T cell receptor beta chains from one sample, sequenced in a study of lymphopenia after photon versus proton radiotherapy. This table comes from immunoSEQ multiplex PCR, and its TCRdb copy is limited to in-frame clones, with some not included. The sample carries some 76,000 clones, under 95% recorded once. This material consisted of peripheral blood, taken from a patient treated with photon-based radiotherapy. The receptors were gathered from a woman aged 40-49 years with cholangiocarcinoma. Each CDR3 is given with its conserved first and last residue. Fields, in order: V gene, J gene, CDR3 protein.

>TRBV5-6|TRBJ2-2
CASSIRAGGRTGELFF
>TRBV27|TRBJ2-3
CASKTGAGTDTQYF
>TRBV29-1|TRBJ2-7
CSVVGGALSYEQYF
>TRBV7-9|TRBJ1-1
CASSFRTNTEAFF
>TRBV30|TRBJ2-7
CAWSVNHLLRRERPRGLGEQYF
>TRBV5-6|TRBJ2-4
CASSLVGEFKNIQYF
>TRBV7-2|TRBJ2-7
CASSLIRAGGGWEQYF
>TRBV28|TRBJ1-3
CASSLYRFGQEKFSGNTIYF
>TRBV13|TRBJ2-2
CASSLAEANTGELFF
>TRBV5-1|TRBJ2-1
CASSVGGQGIGNEQFF
>TRBV7-9|TRBJ1-2
CASSSDREDRYGYTF
>TRBV28|TRBJ2-7
CASSFSGKTYEQYF
>TRBV2|TRBJ1-6
CASSEPGRSNSPLHF
>TRBV28|TRBJ1-5
CASSSRTGVVNQPQHF
>TRBV30|TRBJ1-2
CAWRGGGYGYTF
>TRBV6-6|TRBJ2-3
CASTLAVLGDTQYF
>TRBV15|TRBJ1-2
CATSTEMSGANYGYTF
>TRBV6-5|TRBJ2-7
CASADRGYEQYF
>TRBV28|TRBJ2-7
CASSQLAGGPYEQYF
>TRBV5-4|TRBJ2-5
CASSLGSQETQYF
>TRBV11-1|TRBJ2-6
CASSPVQKAGANVLTF
>TRBV21-1|TRBJ2-2
CASSASQGLGTGELFF
>TRBV5-1|TRBJ2-5
CASSGGLAEETQYF
>TRBV28|TRBJ1-5
CASSSGLGTFNQPQHF
>TRBV7-9|TRBJ2-1
CASSFLGGSSYNEQFF
>TRBV11-2|TRBJ1-3
CASSSVSGNTIYF
>TRBV2|TRBJ1-1
CASSAGDRGGTEAFF
>TRBV27|TRBJ2-1
CASKQDRVWNEQFF
>TRBV5-1|.
CASSLHRSLPGLAGGPEQYF
>TRBV27|TRBJ1-4
CASSTRIRGEKLFF
>TRBV5-1|TRBJ1-1
CASRSVGNTEAFF
>TRBV19|TRBJ1-5
CASSPTDRGTAQSNQPQHF
>TRBV6-5|TRBJ1-1
CASSTPQGTEAFF
>TRBV9|TRBJ2-7
CASSVGDYAYEQYF
>TRBV6-5|TRBJ2-7
CASRPTGARGEQYF
>TRBV5-1|TRBJ1-2
CASADSPSNYGYTF
>TRBV27|TRBJ2-7
CASRGVTSYEQYF
>TRBV5-5|TRBJ2-1
CASSFGTSGNEQFF
>TRBV5-6|TRBJ1-1
CASSYYGVEAFF
>TRBV12-5|TRBJ2-1
CASGSSGDNEQFF
>TRBV5-1|TRBJ1-2
CASSWDGTGRGGYTF